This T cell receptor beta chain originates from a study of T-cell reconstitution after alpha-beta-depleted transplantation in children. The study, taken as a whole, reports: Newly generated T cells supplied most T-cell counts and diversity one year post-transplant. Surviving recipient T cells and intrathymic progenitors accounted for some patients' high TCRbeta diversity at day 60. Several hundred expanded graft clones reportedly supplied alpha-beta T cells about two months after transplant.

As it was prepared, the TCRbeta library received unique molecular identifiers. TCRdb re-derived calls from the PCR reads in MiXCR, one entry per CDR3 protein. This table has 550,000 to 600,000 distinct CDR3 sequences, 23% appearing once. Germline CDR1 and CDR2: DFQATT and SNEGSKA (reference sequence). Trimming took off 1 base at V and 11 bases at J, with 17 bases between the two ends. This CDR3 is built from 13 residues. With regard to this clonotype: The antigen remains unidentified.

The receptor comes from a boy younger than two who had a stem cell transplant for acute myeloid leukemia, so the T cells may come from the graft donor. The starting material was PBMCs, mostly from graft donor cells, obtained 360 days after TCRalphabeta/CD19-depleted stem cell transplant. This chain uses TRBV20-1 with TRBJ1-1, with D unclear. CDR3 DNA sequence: TGCAGTGCTAGAGTTTCCCCGAGGGTAGGGGCTTTCTTT. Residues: CSARVSPRVGAFF.